These 4 T cell receptor beta chains came from one sample sequenced in a study of cytomegalovirus exposure and HLA in healthy donors. The PCR employed 60 Vbeta primers together with 13 Jbeta primers. Some clones are missing from TCRdb's copy, which holds only in-frame ones; the method was immunoSEQ multiplex PCR. This sample has roughly 120,000 clones; about three fifths occur once, and the top ten carry approximately 11%. Specimen: PBMCs. The receptor set was obtained from a man aged 40-55 years in good health and CMV-seropositive.

The chain uses TRBV10-3 and TRBJ2-7; 8 bases are shared with TRBD2. V shed 4 bases and J 5 bases; nucleotides not matched to a gene: 7. CDR3 length: 14 amino acids. CDR1 is ENHRY and CDR2 is SYGVKD in the germline V gene. CDR3 bases: TGTGCCATCAGTGTGAGGCTAGCGGGTGACGAGCAGTACTTC. Protein product: CAISVRLAGDEQYF.

The V call is TRBV27, the J call TRBJ2-2; the match to TRBD2 covers 11 bases. Germline V lookup: CDR1 MNHEY, CDR2 SMNVEV (reference sequence). V lost 3 bases to trimming and J lost 5 bases; unmatched junction nucleotides: 8. CDR3 length equals 17 residues. CDR3 residues: CASSLLTSGSITGELFF. CDR3 in DNA: TGTGCCAGCAGTTTGTTAACTAGCGGGAGTATAACCGGGGAGCTGTTTTTT.

This clone has a handful of counts. The chain joins TRBV7-3 to TRBJ2-3; D gene unclear. CDR3 length: 15 residues. Trimming stripped 2 bases from V and 0 bases from J, with 9 bases between. Germline CDR1 is SGHTA and CDR2 is FQGTGA. DNA of the CDR3: TGTGCCAGCAGCTTAGACTTGACTAGCACAGATACGCAGTATTTT. Translated, it gives CASSLDLTSTDTQYF.

V gene TRBV5-1 combines with J gene TRBJ2-3; perhaps TRBD2 as D (5 bases). Germline V CDR1 and CDR2: SGHRS, YFSETQ. The CDR3 totals 16 residues. The germline V and J ends were trimmed by 0 bases and 1 base, with 12 bases remaining between them. CDR3 loop: CASSLAPAGGTDTQYF. The CDR3, as DNA: TGCGCCAGCAGCTTGGCCCCGGCGGGTGGCACAGATACGCAGTATTTT. The whole variable domain, remainder taken from reference TRBV5-1 and TRBJ2-3, is KAGVTQTPRYLIKTRGQQVTLSCSPISGHRSVSWYQQTPGQGLQFLFEYFSETQRNKGNFPGRFSGRQFSNSRSEMNVSTLELGDSALYLCASSLAPAGGTDTQYFGPGTRLTVL.